Listed here are 28 T cell receptor beta chains from one sample, sequenced in a study of cytomegalovirus exposure and HLA in healthy donors. The PCR was carried out with 60 Vbeta primers and 13 Jbeta primers. The assay was immunoSEQ multiplex PCR, and TCRdb's table has in-frame clones only and misses some. The sample includes around 130,000 clones, around four fifths of them seen just once. Sequencing was performed on PBMCs. Receptors originate from a man aged 25-40 years in good health and CMV-seronegative.

The CDR3 sequence: CASRLSQGASGNQPQHF. The DNA for the CDR3 is TGTGCCAGTAGGTTGTCACAGGGGGCATCGGGCAATCAGCCCCAGCATTTT. The chain recombines TRBV19 with TRBJ1-5; 9 positions agree with TRBD1. Germline trimming cut 6 bases from V and 2 bases from J; bases unmatched to any gene: 11. Germline V gene data show CDR1 as LNHDA and CDR2 as SQIVND (reference sequence). The CDR3 covers 17 residues.

This rearrangement joins TRBV5-6 to TRBJ1-6, with TRBD1 matching over 8 bases. This CDR3 spans 15 amino acids. Germline CDR1 is SGHDT and CDR2 is YYEEEE. V lost 0 bases and J lost 7; bases outside the gene matches: 3. In nucleotides, the CDR3 is TGTGCCAGCAGCTTGGAAGACAGGGGAAATTCACCCCTCCACTTT. It encodes CASSLEDRGNSPLHF. Full variable domain (outside the CDR3, taken from reference TRBV5-6 and TRBJ1-6): DAGVTQSPTHLIKTRGQQVTLRCSPKSGHDTVSWYQQALGQGPQFIFQYYEEEERQRGNFPDRFSGHQFPNYSSELNVNALLLGDSALYLCASSLEDRGNSPLHFGNGTRLTVT.

The gene calls are TRBV2 and TRBJ2-2; D remains ambiguous. CDR3 size: 16 residues. Trimming took off 4 bases at V and 0 bases at J, with 12 bases between the two ends. In germline, CDR1 is SNHLY, CDR2 FYNNEI. The CDR3 spells CASSGWARANTGELFF. CDR3 nucleotide sequence: TGTGCCAGCAGTGGCTGGGCTCGCGCGAACACCGGGGAGCTGTTTTTT.

The chain employs TRBV5-4 and TRBJ2-7; D perhaps matches TRBD2 (6 bases). The germline V and J ends were trimmed by 1 base and 3 bases, with 11 bases remaining between them. Germline V gene data show CDR1 as SGHNT and CDR2 as YYREEE (reference sequence). CDR3 size: 14 residues. CDR3 residues: CASSLSGTVYEQYF. The DNA of the CDR3 is TGTGCCAGCAGCTTGTCGGGGACTGTCTACGAGCAGTACTTC.

This rearrangement joins TRBV30 to TRBJ2-5; possible D gene TRBD1, 5 bases. Trimming removed 2 bases from V and 7 bases from J, with 14 bases in between. This CDR3 comprises 13 residues. Germline loops: CDR1 GTSNPN, CDR2 SVGIG (reference sequence). CDR3 sequence (DNA): TGTGCCTGGAGTCCTGCGACAGTAGCGACCCAGTACTTC. Amino acid sequence: CAWSPATVATQYF.

This chain uses TRBV6-1 with TRBJ1-5; TRBD1 agrees at 9 bases. V lost 5 bases, J lost 4 bases, and 6 bases stayed unmatched. Germline CDR1 MNHNS, CDR2 SASEGT. The CDR3 runs to 15 residues. This chain's CDR3 is CASSFIQGANQPQHF. The CDR3 region has the DNA TGTGCCAGCAGTTTCATACAGGGGGCAAATCAGCCCCAGCATTTT.

The V call is TRBV6-6, the J call TRBJ2-5; 10 bases match TRBD1. This CDR3 comprises 15 residues. The J segment lost 5 bases and the V segment lost 0 bases, leaving 3 bases of the junction unmatched. Germline V CDR1 and CDR2: MNHNY, SVGAGI (reference sequence). In nucleotides, the CDR3 is TGTGCCAGCAGTTACTCTGGGACAGGGGCGGAGACCCAGTACTTC. Translation: CASSYSGTGAETQYF.

The V call is TRBV5-1, the J call TRBJ1-1, with unresolved D. The germline V gene encodes CDR1 SGHRS and CDR2 YFSETQ. The V end was cut by 6 bases, the J end by 6 bases, with 21 bases between. The CDR3 contains 15 residues. The CDR3 region has the DNA TGCGCCAGCAAGAGGGCGTTGAATACGGCCGCTGAAGCTTTCTTT. Translating it yields CASKRALNTAAEAFF. Full variable domain (missing parts from reference TRBV5-1 and TRBJ1-1): KAGVTQTPRYLIKTRGQQVTLSCSPISGHRSVSWYQQTPGQGLQFLFEYFSETQRNKGNFPGRFSGRQFSNSRSEMNVSTLELGDSALYLCASKRALNTAAEAFFGQGTRLTVV.

The chain couples TRBV4-3 to TRBJ2-2, with D possibly being TRBD2 (6 bases). This CDR3 region has 16 residues. V gave up 1 base and J gave up 6 bases, with 15 bases separating them. Germline V gene lookup returns CDR1 LGHNA and CDR2 YSLEER. The CDR3 reads CASSQVSWGVPGELFF. The DNA for the CDR3 is TGCGCCAGCAGCCAAGTGAGCTGGGGGGTCCCCGGGGAGCTGTTTTTT.

A single count supports this clone. The chain joins TRBV5-3 to TRBJ2-7; D perhaps matches TRBD2 (5 bases). TRBV5-3 is designated an ORF whose function remains uncertain. The CDR3 has 14 residues. V shed 6 bases and J shed 6 bases, with 19 bases lying between them. CDR3 in DNA: TGTGCCAGAACCCCCCCTCGCCGGGCGGGCGAGCAGTACTTC. Residues: CARTPPRRAGEQYF.

This clone appeared a few times. The V and J genes are TRBV6-5 and TRBJ2-7; no clear D gene. V was clipped by 9 bases and J by 0 bases, with 15 bases between them. The CDR3 spans 14 residues. Germline values: CDR1 MNHEY, CDR2 SVGAGI. DNA of the CDR3: TGTGCCAGGTCAAACAGAGTTTTCTCCTACGAGCAGTACTTC. It is translated as CARSNRVFSYEQYF.

A single count supports this clone. This chain uses TRBV11-3 with TRBJ2-3; 9 bases align to TRBD2. The CDR3 consists of 13 residues. The junction had 8 bases not matched to a gene; V was cut back by 8 bases and J by 8 bases. In germline, CDR1 is SGHNT, CDR2 YENEEA. CDR3 DNA: TGTGCCAGCGCAGCTAGCGGGACCTCTACGCAGTATTTT. The encoded protein is CASAASGTSTQYF.

The chain joins TRBV6-4 to TRBJ2-3, with D possibly matching TRBD2 (5 bases). This CDR3 region has 14 residues. The germline V gene has CDR1 MRHNA and CDR2 SNTAGT. With 3 bases removed from V and 5 bases from J, the gap between germline ends came to 12 bases. CDR3 bases: TGTGCCAGCAGTGAGGACTCCTCGGTAGATACGCAGTATTTT. This codes for CASSEDSSVDTQYF.

This clone was counted a single time. Its ends do not fully match the called genes, so a read error is possible. The chain links TRBV7-7 to TRBJ2-1, with D possibly matching TRBD1 (5 bases). This CDR3 is built from 13 residues. Germline loops: CDR1 SSHAT, CDR2 FNYEAQ (reference sequence). CDR3 region: CASSLPGRSEQFF. Here the CDR3 DNA reads TGTGCTAGCAGCCTGCCAGGGCGGAGTGAGCAGTTCTTC. The variable domain in full, completed from reference TRBV7-7 and TRBJ2-1, reads GAGVSQSPRYKVTKRGQDVTLRCDPISSHATLYWYQQALGQGPEFLTYFNYEAQPDKSGLPSDRFSAERPEGSISTLTIQRTEQRDSAMYRCASSLPGRSEQFFGPGTRLTVL.

Turning to this clone: In the same sample, other DNA sequences code for this CDR3. This rearrangement joins TRBV18 to TRBJ2-2; 12 bases agree with TRBD1. The junction had 5 bases not matched to a gene; V was cut back by 4 bases and J by 5 bases. The CDR3 spans 16 residues. CDR1 and CDR2 from the germline V gene are KGHSH and LQKENI. CDR3 protein: CASSRPGQGATGELFF. CDR3 bases: TGTGCCAGCTCACGTCCGGGACAGGGGGCGACCGGGGAGCTGTTTTTT.

A single count supports this clone. This chain links TRBV4-1 with TRBJ1-1, with a weak D call TRBD1 (5 bases). This CDR3 region has 15 residues. Germline assignment: CDR1 MGHRA and CDR2 YSYEKL. Trimming took off 0 bases at V and 6 bases at J, with 14 bases between the two ends. The CDR3 DNA is TGCGCCAGCAGCCAAGATGGCCGGGGGAGGGCTGAAGCTTTCTTT. Translating gives CASSQDGRGRAEAFF.

The rearrangement links TRBV11-3 to TRBJ2-5, with D unresolved. V was pared by 1 base and J by 5 bases, with 8 bases between. CDR3 size: 13 residues. Germline values: CDR1 SGHNT, CDR2 YENEEA. This CDR3 reads CASSLGWSETQYF. The CDR3 DNA reads as TGTGCCAGCAGCTTAGGATGGAGCGAGACCCAGTACTTC. Together with reference TRBV11-3 and TRBJ2-5, the CDR3 gives the full variable domain: EAGVVQSPRYKIIEKKQPVAFWCNPISGHNTLYWYLQNLGQGPELLIRYENEEAVDDSQLPKDRFSAERLKGVDSTLKIQPAELGDSAVYLCASSLGWSETQYFGPGTRLLVL.

The J gene is TRBJ2-1, the V gene TRBV5-1, with TRBD2 identical over 11 bases. The length of the CDR3 is 14 residues. Trimming took 1 base from V and 7 from J; bases not matched to a gene: 1. From germline, CDR1 is SGHRS and CDR2 YFSETQ. For the CDR3, the DNA is TGCGCCAGCAGCTTGACTAGCGGGAGTAATGAGCAGTTCTTC. It codes for CASSLTSGSNEQFF.

This clone appeared once. The V and J genes are TRBV6-4 and TRBJ1-2; D gene uncertain. Trimming stripped 0 bases from V and 4 bases from J, with 9 bases between. The CDR3 has 14 residues. The V gene's germline CDR1 is MRHNA and CDR2 SNTAGT. CDR3 coding DNA: TGTGCCAGCAGTGACTCCGGGGAGCCCTATGGCTACACCTTC. It encodes CASSDSGEPYGYTF.

The chain combines TRBV10-3 with TRBJ2-7; the match to TRBD1 covers 8 bases. Germline lookup yields CDR1 ENHRY and CDR2 SYGVKD. V shed 4 bases, J shed 0 bases, and the junction held 5 bases outside the gene matches. This CDR3 is 15 amino acids long. CDR3 loop: CAISGDRLSSYEQYF. CDR3 DNA sequence: TGTGCCATCAGTGGGGACAGGCTGTCCTCCTACGAGCAGTACTTC.

The sample holds a few counts of this clone. V and J are TRBV6-5 and TRBJ1-5, with TRBD1 as a possible D gene (6 bases). This CDR3 is 15 amino acids long. V was pared by 7 bases and J by 8 bases, with 21 bases between. Germline CDR1 is MNHEY and CDR2 is SVGAGI. The CDR3 reads CASIIQCGGTKPQHF. The CDR3 DNA is TGTGCCAGCATCATCCAGTGCGGGGGCACCAAGCCCCAGCATTTT.

The V call is TRBV21-1, the J call TRBJ2-7; TRBD2 is the table's D call, not checked against the DNA. TRBV21-1 is a recognized pseudogene. The CDR3 has 12 residues. CDR3 sequence (DNA): TGTGCCAGCCGGGTCTGGTCCTACGAGCAGTACTTC. As protein: CASRVWSYEQYF.

V and J are TRBV2 and TRBJ1-5; TRBD1 is a possible D gene (6 bases). CDR3 length: 17 amino acids. V was cut by 2 bases and J by 3 bases, with 17 bases left in between. In germline, CDR1 is SNHLY, CDR2 FYNNEI. Here the CDR3 DNA reads TGTGCCAGCAGTGAAATTGGGGGCTCTGGGGTCAATCAGCCCCAGCATTTT. The encoded protein is CASSEIGGSGVNQPQHF.

The chain links TRBV30 to TRBJ2-1, with 7 bases identical to TRBD2. V was pared by 0 bases and J by 0 bases, with 5 bases of the junction left unmatched. Looked up from germline, CDR1 is GTSNPN and CDR2 is SVGIG (reference sequence). This CDR3 is 16 amino acids long. The DNA of the CDR3 is TGTGCCTGGAGTGTACTAGCGTCTAGCTCCTACAATGAGCAGTTCTTC. This gives the protein CAWSVLASSSYNEQFF.

This rearrangement joins TRBV5-1 to TRBJ2-7; D unresolved. V was cut by 3 bases and J by 2 bases, with 15 bases left in between. Germline-derived CDR1 and CDR2 are SGHRS and YFSETQ. The CDR3 contains 15 residues. CDR3 loop: CASSSRNQFTYEQYF. CDR3 sequence (DNA): TGCGCCAGCAGCTCCCGAAACCAGTTCACCTACGAGCAGTACTTC.

This chain uses TRBV29-1 with TRBJ1-1; no firm D call. V lost 2 bases, J lost 1 base, and 8 bases lay in between. The CDR3 is made up of 13 amino acids. The germline gives CDR1 SQVTM, CDR2 ANQGSEA. The CDR3 DNA reads as TGCAGCGTTGAACGGAGGCAGAACACTGAAGCTTTCTTT. Amino acids: CSVERRQNTEAFF.

The rearrangement uses TRBV6-5 and TRBJ2-5; TRBD2 matches at 10 bases. V shed 6 bases, J shed 5 bases, and the junction held 9 bases outside the gene matches. Germline lookup yields CDR1 MNHEY and CDR2 SVGAGI. This CDR3 comprises 15 residues. CDR3 DNA: TGTGCCAGCAGCCCGCTAGCGGGAGCCGGGGAGACCCAGTACTTC. Encoded protein: CASSPLAGAGETQYF.

The V gene is TRBV28, the J gene TRBJ2-7; perhaps TRBD1 as D (6 bases). Germline V gene data show CDR1 as MDHEN and CDR2 as SYDVKM. The CDR3 extends over 15 amino acids. Trimming shortened V by 2 bases and J by 5 bases, and 16 bases separated the two germline ends. CDR3 coding DNA: TGTGCCAGCAGTTTAAAGGCTACAGGGTACCACGAGCAGTACTTC. This gives the protein CASSLKATGYHEQYF.